This TCR beta chain was observed in a study of cytomegalovirus exposure and HLA in healthy donors. The PCR made use of 60 Vbeta and 13 Jbeta primers. Generated by immunoSEQ multiplex PCR, the TCRdb table keeps only in-frame clones and is missing some. The repertoire has 140,000 to 150,000 clones, 70% of them found once; the top ten carry around 1.9%. Trimming cost V 8 bases and J 10 bases; bases outside gene matches: 3. The germline gives CDR1 MNHEY, CDR2 SMNVEV (reference sequence). The CDR3 consists of 11 residues. The material sequenced was PBMCs. V gene TRBV27 combines with J gene TRBJ1-1, with 11 bases matching TRBD1. The sequence was obtained from an older woman in good health and CMV-seropositive. The CDR3 loop is CASGQGAGAFF. CDR3 DNA sequence: TGTGCCAGCGGACAGGGGGCCGGAGCTTTCTTT.